The present T cell receptor (beta chain) was sequenced within a study of cytomegalovirus exposure and HLA in healthy donors. Findings and limits, study-wide: Investigators reported approximately 150 TCR beta chains as tied to cytomegalovirus. Specificity of a few CMV-associated chains for CMV antigens was verified in vitro. For cytomegalovirus status, the classifier reportedly gave diagnoses with high specificity and sensitivity.

On this clone: What it binds is unknown.

CDR1 is SGHRS, CDR2 YFSETQ, per germline. Trimming removed 4 bases from V and 2 bases from J, with 12 bases in between. The CDR3 is made up of 14 amino acids. Produced via immunoSEQ multiplex PCR; TCRdb's table is partial and in-frame only. Here the sample spans roughly 150,000 clones, around 90% being singletons. The sample consisted of PBMCs. This TCR came from a woman aged 18 to 35 in good health and CMV-seropositive. The rearrangement uses TRBV5-1 and TRBJ1-2, with D perhaps TRBD1 (6 bases). CDR3 residues: CASSKDRSNYGYTF. The CDR3 DNA is TGCGCCAGCAGCAAGGACAGATCGAACTATGGCTACACCTTC.